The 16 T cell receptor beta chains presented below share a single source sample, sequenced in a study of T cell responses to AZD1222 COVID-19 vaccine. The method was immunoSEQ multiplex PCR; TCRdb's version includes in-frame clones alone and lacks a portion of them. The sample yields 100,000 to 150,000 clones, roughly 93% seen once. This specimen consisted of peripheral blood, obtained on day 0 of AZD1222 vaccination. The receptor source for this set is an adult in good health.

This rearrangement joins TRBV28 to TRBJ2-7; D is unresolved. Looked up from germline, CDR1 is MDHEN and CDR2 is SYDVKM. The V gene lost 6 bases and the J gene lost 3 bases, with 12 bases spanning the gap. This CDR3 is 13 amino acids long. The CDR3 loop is CASRTGLGYEQYF. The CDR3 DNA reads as TGTGCCAGCAGGACCGGTCTGGGCTACGAGCAGTACTTC.

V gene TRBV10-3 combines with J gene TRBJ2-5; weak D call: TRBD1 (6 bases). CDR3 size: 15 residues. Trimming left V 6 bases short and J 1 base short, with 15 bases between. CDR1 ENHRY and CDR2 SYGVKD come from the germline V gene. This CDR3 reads CAIRGAGVFQETQYF. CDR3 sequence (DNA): TGTGCCATCAGGGGCGCAGGGGTCTTCCAAGAGACCCAGTACTTC.

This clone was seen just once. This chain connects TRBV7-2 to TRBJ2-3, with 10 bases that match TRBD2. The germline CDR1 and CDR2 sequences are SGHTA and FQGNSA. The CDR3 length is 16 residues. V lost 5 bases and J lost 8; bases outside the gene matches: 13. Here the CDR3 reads CASSLRGAGGHATQYF. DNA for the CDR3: TGTGCCAGCAGCCTCCGAGGAGCGGGAGGGCACGCTACGCAGTATTTT.

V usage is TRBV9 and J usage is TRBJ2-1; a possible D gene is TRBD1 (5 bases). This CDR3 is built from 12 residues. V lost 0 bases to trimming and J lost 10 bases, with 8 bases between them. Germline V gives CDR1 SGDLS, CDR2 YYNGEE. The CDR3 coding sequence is TGTGCCAGCAGCGTAGTTGCAGGGGAGCAGTTCTTC. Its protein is CASSVVAGEQFF.

Written as DNA, the CDR3 is TGTGCCAGCAGTTACTTTGCAGGGCAAAATGAAAAACTGTTTTTT. Its protein is CASSYFAGQNEKLFF. The V gene is TRBV6-5, the J gene TRBJ1-4; the D gene is possibly TRBD1 (5 bases). CDR1 and CDR2 (germline): MNHEY, SVGAGI. Trimming shortened V by 1 base and J by 5 bases, and 11 bases separated the two germline ends. There are 15 residues in the CDR3.

This CDR3 is CASSLRAGESLYGYTF. CDR3 bases: TGTGCCAGCAGCTTGAGGGCAGGGGAGTCTCTCTATGGCTACACCTTC. V usage is TRBV5-6 and J usage is TRBJ1-2; possibly TRBD1 for D (6 bases). V gave up 1 base and J gave up 4 bases, with 17 bases separating them. The CDR3 length is 16 residues. Germline loops: CDR1 SGHDT, CDR2 YYEEEE.

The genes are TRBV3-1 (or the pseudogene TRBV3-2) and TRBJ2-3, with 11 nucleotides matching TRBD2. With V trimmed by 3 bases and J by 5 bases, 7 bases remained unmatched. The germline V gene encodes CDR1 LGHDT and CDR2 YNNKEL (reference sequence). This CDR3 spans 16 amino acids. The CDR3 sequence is CASSHTSGSDGDTQYF. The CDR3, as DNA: TGTGCCAGCAGCCATACTAGCGGGAGTGATGGAGATACGCAGTATTTT.

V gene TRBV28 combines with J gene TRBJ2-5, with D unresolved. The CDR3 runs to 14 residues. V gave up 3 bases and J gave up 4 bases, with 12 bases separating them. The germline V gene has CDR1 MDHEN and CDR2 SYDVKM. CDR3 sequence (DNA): TGTGCCAGCAGTTTCCCGCAGGCGCTAGAGACCCAGTACTTC. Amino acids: CASSFPQALETQYF.

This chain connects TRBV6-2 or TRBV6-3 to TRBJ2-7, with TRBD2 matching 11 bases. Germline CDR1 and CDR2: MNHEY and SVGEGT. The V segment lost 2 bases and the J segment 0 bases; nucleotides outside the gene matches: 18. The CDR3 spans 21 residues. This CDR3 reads CASSYPNSVSSGRLNSYEQYF. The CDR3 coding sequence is TGTGCCAGCAGTTACCCGAACTCTGTCTCTAGCGGGAGGCTTAACTCCTACGAGCAGTACTTC.

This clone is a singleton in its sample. DNA of the CDR3: TGTGCCAGCAGCCAAGCGGCTGGGTACGAGCAGTACTTC. Its translation: CASSQAAGYEQYF. The V and J genes are TRBV7-9 and TRBJ2-7, with D possibly TRBD2 on 5 matching bases. V was clipped by 5 bases and J by 4 bases, with 12 bases between them. CDR3 length: 13 amino acids. CDR1 is SEHNR and CDR2 is FQNEAQ in the germline V gene (reference sequence).

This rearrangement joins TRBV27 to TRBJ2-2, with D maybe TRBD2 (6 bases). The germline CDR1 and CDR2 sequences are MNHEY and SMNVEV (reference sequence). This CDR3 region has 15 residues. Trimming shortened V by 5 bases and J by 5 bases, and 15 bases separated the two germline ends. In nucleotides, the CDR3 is TGTGCCAGCAGTCCGACTAGTCTCAGGACCGGGGAGCTGTTTTTT. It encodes CASSPTSLRTGELFF.

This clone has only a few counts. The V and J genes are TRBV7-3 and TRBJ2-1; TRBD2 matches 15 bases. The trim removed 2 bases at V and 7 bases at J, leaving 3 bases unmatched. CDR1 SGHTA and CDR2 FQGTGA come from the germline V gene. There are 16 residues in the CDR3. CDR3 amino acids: CASSLEGTSGRNEQFF. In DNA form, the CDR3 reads TGTGCCAGCAGCTTAGAGGGGACTAGCGGGAGGAATGAGCAGTTCTTC.

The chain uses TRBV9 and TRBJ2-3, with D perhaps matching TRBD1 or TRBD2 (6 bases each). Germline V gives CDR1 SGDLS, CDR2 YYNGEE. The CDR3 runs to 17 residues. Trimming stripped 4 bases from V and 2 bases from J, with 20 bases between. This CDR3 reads CASSPSLGGLYTDTQYF. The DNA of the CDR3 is TGTGCCAGCAGCCCAAGCCTAGGGGGGCTATACACAGATACGCAGTATTTT.

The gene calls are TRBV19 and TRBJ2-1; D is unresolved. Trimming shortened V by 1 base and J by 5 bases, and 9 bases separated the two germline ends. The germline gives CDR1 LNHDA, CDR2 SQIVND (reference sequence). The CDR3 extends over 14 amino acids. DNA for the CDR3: TGTGCCAGTAGTATAGCTTCGGCTAACAATGAGCAGTTCTTC. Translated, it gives CASSIASANNEQFF.

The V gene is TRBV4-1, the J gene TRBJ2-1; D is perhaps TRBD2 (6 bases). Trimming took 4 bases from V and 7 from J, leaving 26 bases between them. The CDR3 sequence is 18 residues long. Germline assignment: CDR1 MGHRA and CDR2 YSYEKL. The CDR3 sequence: CASSPKEKAGPQVNEQFF. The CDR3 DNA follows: TGCGCCAGCAGCCCTAAGGAGAAAGCGGGCCCTCAGGTGAATGAGCAGTTCTTC.

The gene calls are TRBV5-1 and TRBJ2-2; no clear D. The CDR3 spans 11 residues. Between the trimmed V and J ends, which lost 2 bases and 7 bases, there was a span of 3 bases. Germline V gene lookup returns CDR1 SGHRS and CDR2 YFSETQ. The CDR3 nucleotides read TGCGCCAGCAGCTTCAGCGGGGAGCTGTTTTTT. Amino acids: CASSFSGELFF.